This T cell receptor (beta chain) comes out of a study of blood T cell repertoires in COVID-19. Study as a whole: Nucleic acid was either cDNA or gDNA, and it came from T cells, B-cell-depleted T cells, or PBMCs.

Sequenced by immunoSEQ multiplex PCR; TCRdb stores in-frame clones only, minus some. The top ten clones hold about 2.1% of a sample with some 380,000 clones, 70% to 90% of them seen once. In germline, CDR1 is MNHEY, CDR2 SMNVEV (reference sequence). With V trimmed by 8 bases and J by 1 base, 8 bases remained unmatched. This CDR3 comprises 15 residues. This chain connects TRBV27 to TRBJ2-3; 8 nucleotides line up with TRBD2. The sequence came from a woman aged 40 to 50 with acute COVID-19. The sequencing input was PBMCs or T cells enriched from blood (not recorded which). The CDR3 region is CASGRVRGGTDTQYF. Here the CDR3 DNA reads TGTGCCAGCGGACGTGTGCGGGGGGGCACAGATACGCAGTATTTT.